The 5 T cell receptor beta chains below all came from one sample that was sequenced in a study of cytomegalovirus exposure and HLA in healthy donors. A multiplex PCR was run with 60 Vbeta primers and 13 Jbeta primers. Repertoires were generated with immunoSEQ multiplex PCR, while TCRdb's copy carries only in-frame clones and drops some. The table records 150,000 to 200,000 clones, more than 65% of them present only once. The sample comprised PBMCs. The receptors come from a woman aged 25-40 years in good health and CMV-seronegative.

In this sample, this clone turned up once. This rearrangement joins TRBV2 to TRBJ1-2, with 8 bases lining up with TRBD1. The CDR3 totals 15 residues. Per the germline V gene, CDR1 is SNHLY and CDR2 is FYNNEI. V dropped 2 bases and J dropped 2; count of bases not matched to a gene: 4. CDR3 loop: CASSEMYRGNYGYTF. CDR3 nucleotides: TGTGCCAGCAGTGAAATGTACAGGGGGAACTATGGCTACACCTTC.

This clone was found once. CDR3 sequence: CASYRGRDTEAFF. Written as DNA, the CDR3 is TGTGCCAGCTACAGGGGCAGGGACACTGAAGCTTTCTTT. J is TRBJ1-1 and V is TRBV6-4; 7 bases line up with TRBD1. The J segment lost 3 bases and the V segment lost 8 bases, leaving 6 bases of the junction unmatched. Germline V gene lookup returns CDR1 MRHNA and CDR2 SNTAGT. CDR3 size: 13 residues.

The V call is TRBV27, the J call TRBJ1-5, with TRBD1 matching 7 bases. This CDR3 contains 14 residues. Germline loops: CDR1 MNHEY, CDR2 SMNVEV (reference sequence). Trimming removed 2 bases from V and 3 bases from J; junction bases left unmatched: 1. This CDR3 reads CASSLGTDNQPQHF. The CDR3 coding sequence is TGTGCCAGCAGTTTAGGGACAGACAATCAGCCCCAGCATTTT.

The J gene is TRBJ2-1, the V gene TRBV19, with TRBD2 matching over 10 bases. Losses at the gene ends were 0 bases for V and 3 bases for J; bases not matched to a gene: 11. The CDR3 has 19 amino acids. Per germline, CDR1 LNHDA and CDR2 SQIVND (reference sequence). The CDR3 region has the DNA TGTGCCAGTAGTATAGATCTGGAGCTAGCGGGGGATCTCTACAATGAGCAGTTCTTC. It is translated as CASSIDLELAGDLYNEQFF.

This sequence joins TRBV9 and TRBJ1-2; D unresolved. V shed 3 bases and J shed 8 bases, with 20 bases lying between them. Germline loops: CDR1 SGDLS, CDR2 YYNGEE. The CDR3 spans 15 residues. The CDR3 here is CASSAWEKGSTGYTF. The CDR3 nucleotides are TGTGCCAGCAGCGCATGGGAGAAAGGGTCGACGGGCTACACCTTC.